These T cell receptor beta chains were read from a single sample in a study of blood T cells in healthy people across ages. TCRdb passed the 5' RACE reads through MiXCR, listing each CDR3 protein once. Of about 640,000 distinct CDR3 sequences listed, under 30% are singletons. Sequencing was performed on blood. These receptors were taken from a woman older than 75 in good health. Each CDR3 is given with its conserved first and last residue. A D gene is named only where the DNA matches it firmly. Clone sizes are given selectively: once, few, many, or a class where the clone is expanded.

abundance: many
j_gene: TRBJ1-2
v_gene: TRBV6-5
d_gene: TRBD1
CDR3nt: TGTGCCAGCACCCCGGGGACAGTTGATTATGGCTACACCTTC
CDR3aa: CASTPGTVDYGYTF

abundance: once
j_gene: TRBJ2-5
v_gene: TRBV20-1
d_gene: -
CDR3nt: TGCAGTGCTAGAGCCCCCACTGAGACCCAGTACTTC
CDR3aa: CSARAPTETQYF

abundance: many
j_gene: TRBJ2-5
v_gene: TRBV7-9
d_gene: -
CDR3nt: TGTGCCAGCAGCACCTCCCGGACGGCCCAGTACTTC
CDR3aa: CASSTSRTAQYF

abundance: -
j_gene: TRBJ2-5
v_gene: TRBV7-2
d_gene: -
CDR3nt: TGTGCCAGCCAGAAAACAGCTATTCAAGAGACCCAGTACTTC
CDR3aa: CASQKTAIQETQYF

abundance: many
j_gene: TRBJ2-7
v_gene: TRBV6-2/TRBV6-3
d_gene: -
CDR3nt: TGTGCCAGCAGTTACTGGGCGGATACCTACGAGCAGTACTTC
CDR3aa: CASSYWADTYEQYF

abundance: -
j_gene: TRBJ2-7
v_gene: TRBV3-1
d_gene: -
CDR3nt: TGTGCCAGCGGCTCATTAGGGGACGAGCAGTACTTC
CDR3aa: CASGSLGDEQYF

abundance: once
j_gene: TRBJ2-7
v_gene: TRBV6-6
d_gene: -
CDR3nt: TGTGCCAGCAGTGATCGGACAGCTCGATACGAGCAGTACTTC
CDR3aa: CASSDRTARYEQYF

abundance: -
j_gene: TRBJ1-1
v_gene: TRBV5-5
d_gene: -
CDR3nt: TGTGCCAGCAGCTTGGATCCCGGGGGGCAATACGGCACTGAAGCTTTCTTT
CDR3aa: CASSLDPGGQYGTEAFF

abundance: many
j_gene: TRBJ2-1
v_gene: TRBV7-2
d_gene: -
CDR3nt: TGTGCCAGCAGCTTAGATGGGGGCTACAATGAGCAGTTCTTC
CDR3aa: CASSLDGGYNEQFF

abundance: -
j_gene: TRBJ2-5
v_gene: TRBV7-2
d_gene: -
CDR3nt: TGTGCCAGCAGCCCTAGCCGTTGGGAGCAGTACTTC
CDR3aa: CASSPSRWEQYF